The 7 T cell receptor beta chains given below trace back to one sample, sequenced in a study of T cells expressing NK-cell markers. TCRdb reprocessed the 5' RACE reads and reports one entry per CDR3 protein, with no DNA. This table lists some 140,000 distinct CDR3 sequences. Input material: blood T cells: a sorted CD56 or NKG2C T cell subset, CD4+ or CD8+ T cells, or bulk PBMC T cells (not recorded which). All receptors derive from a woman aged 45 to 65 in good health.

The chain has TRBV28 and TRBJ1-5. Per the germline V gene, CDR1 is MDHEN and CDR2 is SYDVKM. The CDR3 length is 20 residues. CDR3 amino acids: CASSLGSDSGRGYSNQPQHF.

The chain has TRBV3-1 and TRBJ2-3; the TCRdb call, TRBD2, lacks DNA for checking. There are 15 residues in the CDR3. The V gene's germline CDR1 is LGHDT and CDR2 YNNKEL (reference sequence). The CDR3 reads CASSLRGLAGATQYF.

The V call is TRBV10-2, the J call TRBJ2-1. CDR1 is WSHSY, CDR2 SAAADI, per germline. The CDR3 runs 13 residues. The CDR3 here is CASSEIMTNEQFF.

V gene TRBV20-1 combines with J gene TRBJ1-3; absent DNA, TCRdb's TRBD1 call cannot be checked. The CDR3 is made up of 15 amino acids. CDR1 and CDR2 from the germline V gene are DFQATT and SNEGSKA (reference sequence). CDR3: CSARTTGDSGNTIYF.

The CDR3 here is CSVESGLEQYF. V is TRBV29-1 and J is TRBJ2-7; TCRdb reports TRBD1, a call that lacks DNA to check it against. The CDR3 is made up of 11 amino acids. Germline values: CDR1 SQVTM, CDR2 ANQGSEA.

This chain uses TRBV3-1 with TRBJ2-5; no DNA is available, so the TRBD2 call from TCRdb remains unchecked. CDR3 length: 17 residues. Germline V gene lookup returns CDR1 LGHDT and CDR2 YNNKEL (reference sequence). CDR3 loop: CASSHLLLAEPRETQYF.

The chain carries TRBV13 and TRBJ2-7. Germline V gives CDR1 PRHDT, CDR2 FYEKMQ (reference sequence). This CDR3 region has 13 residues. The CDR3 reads CASSLDIPYEQYF.